The rows below give T cell receptor beta chains drawn from one sample of a study of TIL therapy for anti-PD-1-resistant metastatic lung cancer. TCRdb's table, derived via immunoSEQ multiplex PCR, lists solely in-frame clones and lacks some. The table shows approximately 22,000 clones, with about two thirds occurring only once. The sample here was blood, taken at baseline. All receptors derive from a person aged 25 to 80 with non-small cell lung cancer. CDR3s leave out the opening cysteine and the closing phenylalanine or tryptophan.

V gene,CDR3 length,J gene,CDR3 protein
TRBV24-1,12,TRBJ2-2,ATTGDGANGELF
TRBV5-6,16,TRBJ1-4,ASSEVGGRATTNEKLF
TRBV25-1,15,TRBJ2-7,ASSSSEYGDRVYEQY
TRBV18,16,TRBJ1-6,ASSPGLPGQGTGSPLH
TRBV18,12,TRBJ1-5,ASSPNSRYQPQH
TRBV18,11,TRBJ1-2,ASSPGGPYGYT
TRBV19,11,TRBJ2-5,ASSILAGETQY
TRBV6-5,13,TRBJ2-2,ASRETGQGAGELF
TRBV5-1,13,TRBJ1-6,ASSLGTAVNSPLH
TRBV6-2/TRBV6-3,12,TRBJ1-5,ASSYVRDDQPQH
TRBV5-6,13,TRBJ2-1,ASSSTGRGQDEQF
TRBV5-1,12,TRBJ1-1,ASSPGRAITEAF
TRBV4-1,15,TRBJ2-3,ASSQMGLPASTDTQY
TRBV6-5,12,TRBJ1-6,ASSLNFGGSPLH
TRBV5-1,12,TRBJ1-4,ASSFGEGNEKLF